The rows below give T cell receptor beta chains drawn from one sample of a study of PD-L1 blockade in urothelial cancer. Produced via immunoSEQ multiplex PCR; TCRdb's table is partial and in-frame only. The sample lists around 130,000 clones, about 81% occurring once. Here the sequenced sample was PBMCs, taken around atezolizumab (anti-PD-L1) treatment. Source of these receptors: a man in his fifties with urothelial cancer. CDR3s include the opening cysteine and the closing phenylalanine or tryptophan. A D gene is named only where the DNA matches it firmly. Clone size appears in some rows only: once, few, many, or a class for an expanded clone.

V gene	clone size	D gene	J gene	CDR3 DNA	CDR3 protein
TRBV28	-	TRBD2	TRBJ2-7	TGTGCCAGCAGTTTAGGGACTAGCGGATTCTACGAGCAGTACTTC	CASSLGTSGFYEQYF
TRBV28	-	TRBD1	TRBJ1-2	TGTGCCAGCAGTTTATCAGGGGGTTTTCGCTATGGCTACACCTTC	CASSLSGGFRYGYTF
TRBV28	-	TRBD1	TRBJ1-2	TGTGCCAGCGAAACTCCAGGGGGAGACTATGGCTACACCTTC	CASETPGGDYGYTF
TRBV6-5	-	-	TRBJ2-7	TGTGCCAGCAGTTACCACAACGCTCCAGTATACGAGCAGTACTTC	CASSYHNAPVYEQYF
TRBV6-1	-	-	TRBJ2-3	TGTGCCAGCAGTGAATTTGTTAGCGTAGATACGCAGTATTTT	CASSEFVSVDTQYF
TRBV28	once	TRBD1	TRBJ2-1	TGTGCCAGCAGTTCGGGACAGTGGGGCGATGAGCAGTTCTTC	CASSSGQWGDEQFF
TRBV2	-	-	TRBJ1-2	TGTGCCAGCAGTGTCCTATTAACAGAGAACTATGGCTACACCTTC	CASSVLLTENYGYTF
TRBV9	-	TRBD2	TRBJ2-1	TGTGCCAGCAGCGTATCCCCTCTACTAGCGGGAGTAAGCAATGAGCAGTTCTTC	CASSVSPLLAGVSNEQFF
TRBV28	-	TRBD2	TRBJ2-1	TGTGCCAGCAGTCCCACGGGACTAGCGGGAGGGCTCAATGAGCAGTTCTTC	CASSPTGLAGGLNEQFF
TRBV6-1	few	TRBD1	TRBJ1-2	TGTGCCACCCTACCGGGACAGGGTGGTGGCTACACCTTC	CATLPGQGGGYTF
TRBV4-1	-	-	TRBJ2-1	TGCGCCAGCAGCCAAGTCGGCGGCTCCTACAATGAGCAGTTCTTC	CASSQVGGSYNEQFF
TRBV11-3	-	TRBD2	TRBJ2-2	TGTGCCAGCAGCCGACGACTAGCGGGAGAAACCGGGGAGCTGTTTTTT	CASSRRLAGETGELFF
TRBV19	-	TRBD2	TRBJ2-7	TGTGCCAGTAGTACCGGGGGGGGTTCCCCGGTGAGGCAGTACTTC	CASSTGGGSPVRQYF
TRBV30	-	-	TRBJ2-2	TGTGCCTGGAATGGGGGCGGGAGCCCGAACACCGGGGAGCTGTTTTTT	CAWNGGGSPNTGELFF
TRBV7-3	-	-	TRBJ2-2	TGTGCCAGCAGCTTAAACGCAGCGACCGGGGAGCTGTTTTTT	CASSLNAATGELFF
TRBV6-5	-	-	TRBJ1-1	TGTGCCAGCAGTTACAGCTTCCGGGGCACTGAAGCTTTCTTT	CASSYSFRGTEAFF
TRBV19	-	-	TRBJ2-7	TGTGCCAGTAGTATTGCGGCGTCCTACGAGCAGTACTTC	CASSIAASYEQYF
TRBV9	-	-	TRBJ1-3	TGTGCCAGCAGCGTATCAGGCCACTCTGGAAACACCATATATTTT	CASSVSGHSGNTIYF
TRBV18	-	TRBD1	TRBJ1-2	TGTGCCAGCTCACCCCCAGGGGGCCTTTTGTATGGCTACACCTTC	CASSPPGGLLYGYTF